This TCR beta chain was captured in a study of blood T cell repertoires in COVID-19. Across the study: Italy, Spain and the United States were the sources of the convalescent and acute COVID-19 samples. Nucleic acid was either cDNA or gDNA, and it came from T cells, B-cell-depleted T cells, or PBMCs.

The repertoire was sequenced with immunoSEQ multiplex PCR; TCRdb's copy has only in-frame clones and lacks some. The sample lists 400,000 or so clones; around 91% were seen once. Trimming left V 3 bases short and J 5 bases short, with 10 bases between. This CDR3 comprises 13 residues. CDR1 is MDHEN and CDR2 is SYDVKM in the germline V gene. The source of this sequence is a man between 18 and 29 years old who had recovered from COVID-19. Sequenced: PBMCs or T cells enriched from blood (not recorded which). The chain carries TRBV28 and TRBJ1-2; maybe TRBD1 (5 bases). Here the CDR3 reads CASSFRQGYGYTF. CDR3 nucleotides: TGTGCCAGCAGTTTTAGGCAGGGATATGGCTACACCTTC.